The clone carrying this TCR beta chain was recorded many times. V was cut by 7 bases and J by 8 bases, with 17 bases left in between. Germline assignment: CDR1 SQVTM and CDR2 ANQGSEA. The CDR3 spans 13 residues. Each CDR3 protein gets one entry after TCRdb re-called the 5' RACE reads with MiXCR. The repertoire consists of under 800,000 distinct CDR3 sequences, with approximately 21% occurring once and the leading ten covering 4.3%. This entry belongs to a study of identical twins. Every sampled donor was Caucasian and healthy. In addition, the sample was reused for a study of T cells expressing NK-cell markers. That paper adds: As a fraction of CD8+ T cells, dominant NKG2C+ clonotypes reached about 1.0-7.0% in six donors. Leadership of the CD3+CD56-NKG2C+ fraction also belonged to these clonotypes in a few donors.

The V gene is TRBV29-1, the J gene TRBJ1-4; D remains ambiguous. This sequence was found in a woman aged 18-30 years in good health. The sample comprised PBMCs. Written as DNA, the CDR3 is TGCAGCGCCGCCGGGAGGCTGGAGGAAAAACTGTTTTTT. Translated: CSAAGRLEEKLFF.